A selection of T cell receptor beta chains follows, all from one sample in a study of blood T cell repertoires in COVID-19. This table comes from immunoSEQ multiplex PCR, and its TCRdb copy is limited to in-frame clones, with some not included. The data show about 360,000 clones, about 88% seen once. Sequences were obtained from peripheral blood. The receptors originated from a woman aged 55-70 years with COVID-19, enrolled during active disease. CDR3s include the opening cysteine and the closing phenylalanine or tryptophan. The D gene is left open where the match is weak. Clone size is not always given. Where it is, it says once, few, many or a class for expanded clones.

J gene: TRBJ1-6; V gene: TRBV6-5; clone size: -; D gene: TRBD1; CDR3 DNA: TGTGCCAGCAAGAGGGGACAGAATAATTCACCCCTCCACTTT; CDR3 protein: CASKRGQNNSPLHF
J gene: TRBJ1-3; V gene: TRBV7-2; clone size: -; D gene: TRBD1; CDR3 DNA: TGTGCCAGCAGCTCTTCACAGACAGGGGGTAGAAACACCATATATTTT; CDR3 protein: CASSSSQTGGRNTIYF
J gene: TRBJ2-1; V gene: TRBV7-2; clone size: -; D gene: TRBD2; CDR3 DNA: TGTGCCAGCAGTCAAAAACCCAATCGACTAGCGGGGAGCAGAAATGAGCAGTTCTTC; CDR3 protein: CASSQKPNRLAGSRNEQFF
J gene: TRBJ1-2; V gene: TRBV9; clone size: -; D gene: TRBD1; CDR3 DNA: TGTGCCAGCAGCGTAACAGGGGGCTCTACTTATGGCTACACCTTC; CDR3 protein: CASSVTGGSTYGYTF
J gene: TRBJ1-5; V gene: TRBV7-2; clone size: -; D gene: -; CDR3 DNA: TGTGCCAGCAGCTTAGTTGGCCAAAATCAGCCCCAGCATTTT; CDR3 protein: CASSLVGQNQPQHF
J gene: TRBJ1-2; V gene: TRBV27; clone size: -; D gene: TRBD1; CDR3 DNA: TGTGCCAGCAGCCCCGGGACAGGGAAGTCGAGGGACTATGGCTACACCTTC; CDR3 protein: CASSPGTGKSRDYGYTF
J gene: TRBJ2-7; V gene: TRBV18; clone size: -; D gene: TRBD1; CDR3 DNA: TGTGCCAGCTCGCTGGGGGGACAGGGATTGTACGAGCAGTACTTC; CDR3 protein: CASSLGGQGLYEQYF
J gene: TRBJ2-1; V gene: TRBV9; clone size: -; D gene: TRBD2; CDR3 DNA: TGTGCCAGCAGCGCGTCTAATCGGGACTATCTTAATGAGCAGTTCTTC; CDR3 protein: CASSASNRDYLNEQFF
J gene: TRBJ1-2; V gene: TRBV9; clone size: -; D gene: TRBD1; CDR3 DNA: TGTGCCAGCAACATTGGGGGGGACAGGAGGTATGGCTACACCTTC; CDR3 protein: CASNIGGDRRYGYTF
J gene: TRBJ1-6; V gene: TRBV6-5; clone size: -; D gene: TRBD1; CDR3 DNA: TGTGCCAGCAGTTACCCGCAGACAGGGAATTCACCCCTCCACTTT; CDR3 protein: CASSYPQTGNSPLHF
J gene: TRBJ1-4; V gene: TRBV5-8; clone size: -; D gene: -; CDR3 DNA: TGTGCCAGCAGCCTACAGGGTTTAACTAATGAAAAACTGTTTTTT; CDR3 protein: CASSLQGLTNEKLFF
J gene: TRBJ1-4; V gene: TRBV6-1; clone size: -; D gene: -; CDR3 DNA: TGTGCCAGCAGTGACGGACTAACAACTAATGAAAAACTGTTTTTT; CDR3 protein: CASSDGLTTNEKLFF
J gene: TRBJ1-3; V gene: TRBV5-1; clone size: -; D gene: -; CDR3 DNA: TGCGCCAGCAGCTTTGGGGACTCAGCTGGAAACACCATATATTTT; CDR3 protein: CASSFGDSAGNTIYF
J gene: TRBJ1-4; V gene: TRBV5-1; clone size: -; D gene: -; CDR3 DNA: TGCGCCAGCAGCTTGGCCGGATGGGCAGAGGAAAAACTGTTTTTT; CDR3 protein: CASSLAGWAEEKLFF
J gene: TRBJ1-1; V gene: TRBV7-9; clone size: -; D gene: -; CDR3 DNA: TGTGCCAGCAGCTTAGGGGAGGGTTGGGACACTGAAGCTTTCTTT; CDR3 protein: CASSLGEGWDTEAFF
J gene: TRBJ2-2; V gene: TRBV3-1/TRBV3-2; clone size: -; D gene: -; CDR3 DNA: TGTGCCAGCAGCCCTCACCCCTGGGGGACTCGGAACACCGGGGAGCTGTTTTTT; CDR3 protein: CASSPHPWGTRNTGELFF
J gene: TRBJ1-4; V gene: TRBV9; clone size: -; D gene: TRBD1; CDR3 DNA: TGTGCCAGCAGCGTAGCGGACAGGCTAGGGGAAAAACTGTTTTTT; CDR3 protein: CASSVADRLGEKLFF
J gene: TRBJ1-1; V gene: TRBV12-2; clone size: -; D gene: -; CDR3 DNA: TGTGCAAGTCGCTCTCACAGGGACCCCAACACTGAAGCTTTCTTT; CDR3 protein: CASRSHRDPNTEAFF
J gene: TRBJ2-7; V gene: TRBV18; clone size: -; D gene: TRBD1; CDR3 DNA: TGTGCCAGCTCACGTACCGGGACAGGGGAATACGAGCAGTACTTC; CDR3 protein: CASSRTGTGEYEQYF
J gene: TRBJ2-7; V gene: TRBV18; clone size: many; D gene: -; CDR3 DNA: TGTGCCAGCTCACCACCCCAGGGCAGAGAGTACGAGCAGTACTTC; CDR3 protein: CASSPPQGREYEQYF
J gene: TRBJ1-4; V gene: TRBV5-1; clone size: -; D gene: -; CDR3 DNA: TGCGCCAGCAGCTTGGTTGACAGTAATGAAAAACTGTTTTTT; CDR3 protein: CASSLVDSNEKLFF
J gene: TRBJ1-2; V gene: TRBV7-2; clone size: once; D gene: -; CDR3 DNA: TGTGCCAGCAGCCCAACAGGGTATGGCCACACCTTC; CDR3 protein: CASSPTGYGHTF
J gene: TRBJ1-2; V gene: TRBV11-3; clone size: -; D gene: -; CDR3 DNA: TGTGCCAGCAGGCACAGGTATGGCTACACCTTC; CDR3 protein: CASRHRYGYTF
J gene: TRBJ1-1; V gene: TRBV6-6; clone size: -; D gene: -; CDR3 DNA: TGTGCCAGCAGGTCGGCCGGGTCACCTGAAGCTTTCTTT; CDR3 protein: CASRSAGSPEAFF
J gene: TRBJ2-5; V gene: TRBV28; clone size: once; D gene: -; CDR3 DNA: TGTGCCAGCAGTTCGGGGTCCCCAGAGACCCAGTACTTC; CDR3 protein: CASSSGSPETQYF
J gene: TRBJ2-5; V gene: TRBV7-9; clone size: once; D gene: -; CDR3 DNA: TGTGCCAGCAGCTCACCGGGCCTAGGGGTGGAGACCCAGTACTTC; CDR3 protein: CASSSPGLGVETQYF
J gene: TRBJ2-3; V gene: TRBV4-3; clone size: -; D gene: TRBD2; CDR3 DNA: TGCGCCAGCAGCCAGATGACTAGCACATCAGATACGCAGTATTTT; CDR3 protein: CASSQMTSTSDTQYF
J gene: TRBJ1-1; V gene: TRBV7-2; clone size: -; D gene: -; CDR3 DNA: TGTGCCAGCAGCTTGGTCGACCTAGTTGGAACTGAAGCTTTCTTT; CDR3 protein: CASSLVDLVGTEAFF
J gene: TRBJ1-2; V gene: TRBV15; clone size: -; D gene: -; CDR3 DNA: TGTGCCACCAGCAGAGATAGACAGGCCTATGGCTACACCTTC; CDR3 protein: CATSRDRQAYGYTF
J gene: TRBJ1-5; V gene: TRBV3-1/TRBV3-2; clone size: -; D gene: -; CDR3 DNA: TGTGCCAGCAGCCTCGGACACAGCGTTTATCAGCCCCAGCATTTT; CDR3 protein: CASSLGHSVYQPQHF
J gene: TRBJ1-6; V gene: TRBV19; clone size: -; D gene: -; CDR3 DNA: TGTGCCAGTAGTATAGATTTCGGGAGCTCCTATAATTCACCCCTCCACTTT; CDR3 protein: CASSIDFGSSYNSPLHF
J gene: TRBJ2-3; V gene: TRBV4-2; clone size: -; D gene: TRBD2; CDR3 DNA: TGTGCCAGCAGCCGGGGGCGGGGGGCCCCCGATACGCAGTATTTT; CDR3 protein: CASSRGRGAPDTQYF
J gene: TRBJ1-5; V gene: TRBV6-5; clone size: -; D gene: -; CDR3 DNA: TGTGCCAGCCGGACAGTTAATCAGCCCCAGCATTTT; CDR3 protein: CASRTVNQPQHF
J gene: TRBJ2-7; V gene: TRBV7-8; clone size: -; D gene: -; CDR3 DNA: TGTGCCAGCAGCCCACCCGTCGGGGTATACGAGCAGTACTTC; CDR3 protein: CASSPPVGVYEQYF
J gene: TRBJ2-7; V gene: TRBV18; clone size: -; D gene: TRBD2; CDR3 DNA: TGTGCCAGCTCACCACAAGCGGGGCGGGACTACGAGCAGTACTTC; CDR3 protein: CASSPQAGRDYEQYF
J gene: TRBJ2-7; V gene: TRBV19; clone size: -; D gene: TRBD1; CDR3 DNA: TGTGCCAGTAGTATCATACCGGGACAGGGATCCTACGAGCAGTACTTC; CDR3 protein: CASSIIPGQGSYEQYF
J gene: TRBJ1-2; V gene: TRBV10-3; clone size: -; D gene: -; CDR3 DNA: TGTGCCATCAGTGATGCACAGGGTGAGGATGGCTACACCTTC; CDR3 protein: CAISDAQGEDGYTF
J gene: TRBJ1-4; V gene: TRBV19; clone size: -; D gene: TRBD1; CDR3 DNA: TGTGCCAGTAGTGCATGGGACAGGGGGACTAATGAAAAACTGTTTTTT; CDR3 protein: CASSAWDRGTNEKLFF
J gene: TRBJ2-7; V gene: TRBV6-1; clone size: -; D gene: TRBD1; CDR3 DNA: TGTGCCAGCAGTGAGACAGGGTACCGCTACGAGCAGTACTTC; CDR3 protein: CASSETGYRYEQYF
J gene: TRBJ1-2; V gene: TRBV9; clone size: -; D gene: TRBD1; CDR3 DNA: TGTGCCAGCAGCGTGGGGACAGCTAACTATGGCTACACCTTC; CDR3 protein: CASSVGTANYGYTF
J gene: TRBJ2-1; V gene: TRBV5-4; clone size: -; D gene: TRBD2; CDR3 DNA: TGTGCCAGCAGCTTGACTAGCGGGGGTTACAATGAGCAGTTCTTC; CDR3 protein: CASSLTSGGYNEQFF
J gene: TRBJ2-7; V gene: TRBV4-2; clone size: -; D gene: TRBD1; CDR3 DNA: TGTGCCAGCAGCCAAGCGGACAGGGACTCCTACGAGCAGTACTTC; CDR3 protein: CASSQADRDSYEQYF
J gene: TRBJ2-5; V gene: TRBV18; clone size: -; D gene: -; CDR3 DNA: TGTGCCAGCTCACCACAGGATCCACGGTCGGCTCCGGGTGAGACCCAGTACTTC; CDR3 protein: CASSPQDPRSAPGETQYF
J gene: TRBJ2-5; V gene: TRBV9; clone size: -; D gene: TRBD1; CDR3 DNA: TGTGCCAGCAGCGTCCGGGACAGGGGCCGCGGGGAGACCCAGTACTTC; CDR3 protein: CASSVRDRGRGETQYF
J gene: TRBJ2-3; V gene: TRBV7-3; clone size: -; D gene: TRBD2; CDR3 DNA: TGTGCCAGCAGCGAGACTAGCGGGGGTACAGATACGCAGTATTTT; CDR3 protein: CASSETSGGTDTQYF